The next 14 T cell receptor beta chains were all read from a single sample in a study of shared clonotypes between healthy human individuals. Measured with immunoSEQ multiplex PCR; TCRdb has only the in-frame clones, and not every one. The repertoire includes fewer than 650,000 clones, roughly four fifths of them detected once, and 12% sits in the top ten. Sequencing used PBMCs. Source of these receptors: a woman in her thirties or forties in good health. Some clones in this sample may be carry-over from other donors' samples.

The CDR3, as DNA: TGTGCCAGCAGCTTAGGCCTAACGGGGGGAACAAACTTGAACTTCTACGAGCAGTACTTC. Translated, it gives CASSLGLTGGTNLNFYEQYF. The chain joins TRBV13 to TRBJ2-7; TRBD2 aligns across 7 bases. With V trimmed by 0 bases and J by 3 bases, 20 bases remained unmatched. The CDR3 runs 20 residues. Germline assignment: CDR1 PRHDT and CDR2 FYEKMQ (reference sequence).

This rearrangement joins TRBV6-6 to TRBJ2-7; D not certain. This CDR3 region has 12 residues. V lost 4 bases and J lost 5, with 9 bases in between. Germline V gene sequence: CDR1 MNHNY, CDR2 SVGAGI (reference sequence). The chain's CDR3 is CASSSTPHEQYF. The DNA of the CDR3 is TGTGCCAGCAGTTCGACCCCCCACGAGCAGTACTTC.

Regarding this clone: One base away lies a much larger clone, so this may be a sequencing read error. The chain uses TRBV29-1 and TRBJ2-1; D is unclear. Germline V CDR1 and CDR2: SQVTM, ANQGSEA. The CDR3 consists of 9 residues. Trimming removed 3 bases at V and 6 bases at J, with 0 bases between. This CDR3 is CSVDNEQFF. Here the CDR3 DNA reads TGCAGCGTTGACAATGAGCAGTTCTTC.

This rearrangement joins TRBV28 to TRBJ2-1, with D uncertain. Trimming removed 5 bases at V and 6 bases at J, with 11 bases between. CDR1 is MDHEN, CDR2 SYDVKM, per germline. This CDR3 is 13 amino acids long. The chain's CDR3 is CASSPSYVNEQFF. The DNA for the CDR3 is TGTGCCAGCAGTCCTAGTTATGTCAATGAGCAGTTCTTC.

This chain uses TRBV27 with TRBJ2-7; 8 nucleotides line up with TRBD1. Germline loops: CDR1 MNHEY, CDR2 SMNVEV (reference sequence). After removal of 7 bases from V and 2 bases from J, the junction contained 7 bases not matched to a gene. CDR3 length: 14 amino acids. Written as DNA, the CDR3 is TGTGCCAGCACCCCCGGGACAGGAGCCTACGAGCAGTACTTC. Translating it yields CASTPGTGAYEQYF.

The V and J genes are TRBV27 and TRBJ2-5; tentative D call: TRBD2 (6 bases). The CDR3 length is 14 residues. With 9 bases removed from V and 2 bases from J, the gap between germline ends came to 16 bases. The germline V gene has CDR1 MNHEY and CDR2 SMNVEV (reference sequence). The CDR3 sequence is CARATGAIQETQYF. The CDR3 nucleotides are TGTGCCAGGGCGACGGGAGCAATTCAAGAGACCCAGTACTTC.

Notes on this clone: A far larger clone is only one base removed, so a read error is likely. The conserved phenylalanine or tryptophan normally closing the CDR3 is absent here, so this likely arose from a read error. This chain joins TRBV30 and TRBJ1-1, with D tentatively TRBD1 (5 bases). The CDR3 has 15 amino acids. The ends were cut back, 3 bases at V and 2 bases at J, with 16 bases in the middle. Germline V gene data show CDR1 as GTSNPN and CDR2 as SVGIG (reference sequence). The CDR3 DNA reads TGTGCCTGGAGCTTACCTTTGGGACTTAACACTGAAGCTTTCCTT. This encodes CAWSLPLGLNTEAFL.

The DNA of the CDR3 is TGTGCCAGTAGTGTCGGGACAGGAGTTAACTATGGCTACACCTTC. It translates to CASSVGTGVNYGYTF. This chain links TRBV19 with TRBJ1-2; 8 nucleotides agree with TRBD1. This CDR3 comprises 15 residues. The trim removed 5 bases at V and 1 base at J, leaving 6 bases unmatched. Germline V gene lookup returns CDR1 LNHDA and CDR2 SQIVND (reference sequence).

The genes are TRBV7-9 and TRBJ2-2; TRBD2 matches at 13 bases. Germline V gene sequence: CDR1 SEHNR, CDR2 FQNEAQ (reference sequence). The CDR3 is 18 amino acids. V was pared by 9 bases and J by 6 bases, with 16 bases of the junction left unmatched. CDR3 region: CASQDAGTSGKGAGELFF. The DNA for the CDR3 is TGTGCCAGTCAGGATGCCGGGACTAGCGGGAAGGGCGCCGGGGAGCTGTTTTTT.

The chain uses TRBV25-1 and TRBJ2-5; D gene uncertain. This CDR3 has 12 residues. Germline loops: CDR1 MGHDK, CDR2 SYGVNS. V was pared by 1 base and J by 8 bases, with 8 bases between. The CDR3 nucleotides read TGTGCCAGCAGTGAATTGCTTGAAACCCAGTACTTC. Its translation is CASSELLETQYF.

V is TRBV5-6 and J is TRBJ2-1, with D hard to call. The germline V gene has CDR1 SGHDT and CDR2 YYEEEE. The CDR3 contains 14 residues. The ends were cut back, 7 bases at V and 4 bases at J, with 15 bases in the middle. The CDR3 coding sequence is TGTGCCAGCGCCGATAGTTTTCAGTACAATGAGCAGTTCTTC. This codes for CASADSFQYNEQFF.

With respect to this clone: Because it lacks the conserved phenylalanine or tryptophan at the end, this CDR3 is likely a read error. J is TRBJ2-7 and V is TRBV30; D is uncertain. Deletions cut 1 base from V and 5 bases from J, with 6 bases between. The germline V gene encodes CDR1 GTSNPN and CDR2 SVGIG (reference sequence). The CDR3 runs to 11 residues. The DNA for the CDR3 is TGTGCCTGGAGTGATGGCGACGAGCAGTACTCC. This gives the protein CAWSDGDEQYS.

Regarding this clone: Distinct nucleotide sequences in the sample also encode this CDR3. The chain uses TRBV18 and TRBJ2-3; 9 bases line up with TRBD2. V dropped 2 bases and J dropped 0; count of bases not matched to a gene: 3. The CDR3 is 16 amino acids. Germline-derived CDR1 and CDR2 are KGHSH and LQKENI. The DNA of the CDR3 is TGTGCCAGCTCACCAAGAACTAGCGGGAGCACAGATACGCAGTATTTT. The encoded protein is CASSPRTSGSTDTQYF.

In this sample, this clone turned up once. The chain combines TRBV9 with TRBJ2-2; the match to TRBD2 covers 8 bases. V dropped 2 bases and J dropped 0; count of bases not matched to a gene: 6. The CDR3 sequence is 17 residues long. CDR1 is SGDLS and CDR2 is YYNGEE in the germline V gene. The CDR3: CASSVSLAGANTGELFF. The CDR3 region has the DNA TGTGCCAGCAGCGTGAGCCTAGCGGGCGCGAACACCGGGGAGCTGTTTTTT.